These 23 T cell receptor beta chains were sequenced from one sample in a study of blood T cell repertoires in COVID-19. Assay: immunoSEQ multiplex PCR; the TCRdb copy retains only in-frame clones and omits some. The sample consists of 140,000 to 150,000 clones, around 86% of them appearing once. Sequenced material: peripheral blood. Source of these receptors: a man aged 50-59 years who had recovered from COVID-19.

The gene calls are TRBV7-8 and TRBJ2-7, with D possibly matching TRBD1 (6 bases). This CDR3 region has 15 residues. V was cut by 0 bases and J by 3 bases, with 12 bases left in between. Germline V gene lookup returns CDR1 SGHVS and CDR2 FQNEAQ. The CDR3 here is CASSLAGQRNYEQYF. The CDR3 region has the DNA TGTGCCAGCAGCTTAGCCGGACAGAGGAACTACGAGCAGTACTTC.

The chain employs TRBV7-2 and TRBJ2-4, with TRBD1 identical over 10 bases. CDR1 is SGHTA and CDR2 is FQGNSA in the germline V gene. V trimming: 3 bases; J trimming: 9 bases; junction bases outside the gene matches: 5. The CDR3 is 14 residues long. The CDR3 nucleotides are TGTGCCAGCAGCTTCCGGGACAGGGGAGGCATTCAGTACTTC. It translates to CASSFRDRGGIQYF.

The chain combines TRBV9 with TRBJ1-3; D gene uncertain. Germline lookup yields CDR1 SGDLS and CDR2 YYNGEE. The V end lost 1 base, the J end lost 3 bases, and 2 bases lay between the germline ends. The CDR3 runs to 12 residues. For the CDR3, the DNA is TGTGCCAGCAGCGTACTTGGAAACACCATATATTTT. Its protein is CASSVLGNTIYF.

Of note for this clone: Within the sample, other DNA sequences also encode this same CDR3. The chain links TRBV5-1 to TRBJ1-2; D might be TRBD1 (6 bases). The CDR3 sequence is 15 residues long. Per the germline V gene, CDR1 is SGHRS and CDR2 is YFSETQ. The V end lost 1 base, the J end lost 0 bases, and 10 bases lay between the germline ends. CDR3 sequence reads: CASSLLQGTNYGYTF. The CDR3 DNA sequence: TGCGCCAGCAGCTTGTTACAGGGAACTAACTATGGCTACACCTTC.

This chain uses TRBV7-8 with TRBJ1-3; D perhaps matches TRBD1 (6 bases). Trimming shortened V by 5 bases and J by 3 bases, and 17 bases separated the two germline ends. Germline CDR1 reads SGHVS; CDR2 reads FQNEAQ. The CDR3 length is 16 residues. The CDR3 region has the DNA TGTGCCAGCAGCCAAGACCGGGGGGCTGGTGGAAACACCATATATTTT. Its protein is CASSQDRGAGGNTIYF.

This clone was picked up one time. The V call is TRBV14, the J call TRBJ2-1, with 7 positions matching TRBD1. The CDR3 is made up of 15 amino acids. Germline assignment: CDR1 SGHDN and CDR2 FVKESK. The V gene end was trimmed by 5 bases and the J gene end by 5 bases; junction bases not matched to a gene: 9. CDR3 in amino acids: CASSLWGTANNEQFF. The CDR3 DNA is TGTGCCAGCAGCTTATGGGGGACAGCCAACAATGAGCAGTTCTTC.

This chain joins TRBV30 and TRBJ2-6, with 7 bases lining up with TRBD1. The CDR3 sequence is 16 residues long. Unmatched junction bases numbered 4, after V lost 0 bases and J lost 2 bases. CDR1 is GTSNPN, CDR2 SVGIG, per germline (reference sequence). The CDR3 loop reads CAWSVNRGPGANVLTF. The CDR3 DNA reads TGTGCCTGGAGTGTGAACAGGGGTCCTGGGGCCAACGTCCTGACTTTC.

The gene calls are TRBV2 and TRBJ2-5; 8 bases fit TRBD1. Germline V gives CDR1 SNHLY, CDR2 FYNNEI. The CDR3 runs to 14 residues. V lost 8 bases, J lost 1 base, and 6 bases stayed unmatched. The CDR3 reads CASARDRLQETQYF. CDR3 DNA sequence: TGTGCCAGCGCCAGGGACAGGCTCCAAGAGACCCAGTACTTC. Filled out from reference TRBV2 and TRBJ2-5, the complete variable domain reads EPEVTQTPSHQVTQMGQEVILRCVPISNHLYFYWYRQILGQKVEFLVSFYNNEISEKSEIFDDQFSVERPDGSNFTLKIRSTKLEDSAMYFCASARDRLQETQYFGPGTRLLVL.

This clone was recorded a few times. The rearrangement links TRBV19 to TRBJ1-5; tentative D call: TRBD1 (6 bases). V lost 1 base and J lost 5, with 12 bases in between. Germline V gene lookup returns CDR1 LNHDA and CDR2 SQIVND (reference sequence). This CDR3 comprises 15 residues. CDR3 loop: CASSIVSGGYQPQHF. For the CDR3, the DNA is TGTGCCAGTAGTATAGTCTCGGGGGGCTATCAGCCCCAGCATTTT. The full variable domain, completed using reference TRBV19 and TRBJ1-5, is DGGITQSPKYLFRKEGQNVTLSCEQNLNHDAMYWYRQDPGQGLRLIYYSQIVNDFQKGDIAEGYSVSREKKESFPLTVTSAQKNPTAFYLCASSIVSGGYQPQHFGDGTRLSIL.

The chain carries TRBV11-3 and TRBJ1-2, with D perhaps TRBD1 (6 bases). The germline V and J ends were trimmed by 5 bases and 0 bases, with 10 bases remaining between them. This CDR3 has 14 amino acids. Per the germline V gene, CDR1 is SGHNT and CDR2 is YENEEA. CDR3 sequence reads: CASSSRGSNYGYTF. CDR3 nucleotides: TGTGCCAGCAGCAGCAGGGGTTCTAACTATGGCTACACCTTC.

In its sample, this clone was seen once. This chain's CDR3 is CASSRGTTNEKLFF. In nucleotides, the CDR3 is TGTGCCAGCAGTCGAGGGACAACTAATGAAAAACTGTTTTTT. The rearrangement joins TRBV3-1 (or the pseudogene TRBV3-2) to TRBJ1-4; D not resolved. The V gene's germline CDR1 is LGHDT and CDR2 YNNKEL (reference sequence). Trimming stripped 6 bases from V and 0 bases from J, with 8 bases between. The CDR3 consists of 14 residues.

The chain links TRBV19 to TRBJ1-1, with D possibly being TRBD1 (6 bases). The germline V and J ends were trimmed by 6 bases and 0 bases, with 20 bases remaining between them. Germline assignment: CDR1 LNHDA and CDR2 SQIVND (reference sequence). This CDR3 comprises 17 residues. This chain's CDR3 is CASSFWEQGTMNTEAFF. The CDR3 DNA is TGTGCCAGTAGCTTTTGGGAGCAGGGGACCATGAACACTGAAGCTTTCTTT.

This clone was seen only once. CDR3 residues: CASSHLRVGLADQNRNEQFF. CDR3 sequence (DNA): TGCGCCAGCAGCCACTTACGGGTTGGACTAGCGGATCAAAATAGGAATGAGCAGTTCTTC. The gene calls are TRBV4-1 and TRBJ2-1; TRBD2 aligns across 10 bases. V trimming: 3 bases; J trimming: 7 bases; junction bases outside the gene matches: 21. The CDR3 covers 20 residues. Germline V gene lookup returns CDR1 MGHRA and CDR2 YSYEKL.

The rearrangement links TRBV5-1 to TRBJ2-1; 11 bases are shared with TRBD1. The germline V gene has CDR1 SGHRS and CDR2 YFSETQ. Trimming cost V 4 bases and J 9 bases; bases outside gene matches: 6. The CDR3 runs to 14 residues. CDR3 amino acids: CASSPGQGASEQFF. The CDR3 nucleotides are TGCGCCAGCAGCCCAGGACAGGGGGCAAGTGAGCAGTTCTTC.

Only one count was recorded for this clone. V is TRBV3-1 (or the pseudogene TRBV3-2) and J is TRBJ1-5; 9 bases are shared with TRBD1. The germline CDR1 and CDR2 sequences are LGHDT and YNNKEL (reference sequence). V shed 3 bases and J 4 bases; nucleotides not matched to a gene: 1. The CDR3 covers 14 residues. The CDR3 DNA follows: TGTGCCAGCAGCCAGACAGGGGGAAATCAGCCCCAGCATTTT. Translated: CASSQTGGNQPQHF.

This chain links TRBV19 with TRBJ2-5; TRBD2 agrees at 8 bases. CDR1 and CDR2 (germline): LNHDA, SQIVND (reference sequence). This CDR3 spans 15 amino acids. V was clipped by 4 bases and J by 2 bases; unmatched bases: 6. The CDR3 bases are TGTGCCAGTAGTACCGGGCCGGGGGGGCAAGAGACCCAGTACTTC. Amino acid sequence: CASSTGPGGQETQYF.

The chain couples TRBV7-2 to TRBJ1-1; D call uncertain. Between the trimmed V and J ends, which lost 3 bases and 3 bases, there was a span of 8 bases. Germline CDR1 and CDR2: SGHTA and FQGNSA. This CDR3 region has 13 residues. CDR3 loop: CASSFSEDTEAFF. The CDR3 DNA reads as TGTGCCAGCAGCTTTTCAGAGGACACTGAAGCTTTCTTT.

CDR3 protein: CASGRGRAGMDSPLHF. CDR3 nucleotides: TGTGCCAGCGGGCGGGGGAGGGCAGGGATGGATTCACCCCTCCACTTT. This rearrangement joins TRBV7-2 to TRBJ1-6, with D maybe TRBD1 (5 bases). The CDR3 sequence is 16 residues long. Germline V gene lookup returns CDR1 SGHTA and CDR2 FQGNSA. V lost 8 bases, J lost 8 bases, and 22 bases lay in between.

This clone was counted a single time. The chain recombines TRBV3-1 (or the pseudogene TRBV3-2) with TRBJ2-1, with 12 bases matching TRBD2. V lost 2 bases, J lost 9 bases, and 5 bases stayed unmatched. Germline V gene sequence: CDR1 LGHDT, CDR2 YNNKEL (reference sequence). The CDR3 is made up of 15 amino acids. CDR3 amino acids: CASSQRTSGVGEQFF. Written as DNA, the CDR3 is TGTGCCAGCAGCCAAAGGACTAGCGGGGTAGGTGAGCAGTTCTTC.

The chain carries TRBV7-9 and TRBJ1-5; possibly TRBD1 for D (6 bases). V was pared by 2 bases and J by 3 bases, with 11 bases between. The CDR3 consists of 15 residues. Germline V gives CDR1 SEHNR, CDR2 FQNEAQ (reference sequence). In nucleotides, the CDR3 is TGTGCCAGCAGCTTAAACGGACAGAACAATCAGCCCCAGCATTTT. The encoded protein is CASSLNGQNNQPQHF.

V and J are TRBV7-9 and TRBJ2-5; 7 nucleotides agree with TRBD2. After removal of 5 bases from V and 5 bases from J, the junction contained 14 bases not matched to a gene. The CDR3 has 16 residues. CDR1 and CDR2 (germline): SEHNR, FQNEAQ (reference sequence). CDR3 in DNA: TGTGCCAGCAGCAAAACGCAGGGAGGGAGCAAGGAGACCCAGTACTTC. This gives the protein CASSKTQGGSKETQYF.

This chain links TRBV19 with TRBJ1-6; D is uncertain. Germline V lookup: CDR1 LNHDA, CDR2 SQIVND (reference sequence). CDR3 length equals 13 residues. Trimming left V 0 bases short and J 7 bases short, with 4 bases between. In nucleotides, the CDR3 is TGTGCCAGTAGTATAGATAGAAATTCACCCCTCCACTTT. This codes for CASSIDRNSPLHF.

This clone was detected once. V is TRBV29-1 and J is TRBJ2-2; TRBD2 matches 7 bases. Trimming removed 2 bases from V and 0 bases from J; junction bases left unmatched: 6. The V gene's germline CDR1 is SQVTM and CDR2 ANQGSEA. This CDR3 is 16 amino acids long. The CDR3 spells CSVENGEGANTGELFF. CDR3 bases: TGCAGCGTTGAAAACGGGGAGGGTGCGAACACCGGGGAGCTGTTTTTT.